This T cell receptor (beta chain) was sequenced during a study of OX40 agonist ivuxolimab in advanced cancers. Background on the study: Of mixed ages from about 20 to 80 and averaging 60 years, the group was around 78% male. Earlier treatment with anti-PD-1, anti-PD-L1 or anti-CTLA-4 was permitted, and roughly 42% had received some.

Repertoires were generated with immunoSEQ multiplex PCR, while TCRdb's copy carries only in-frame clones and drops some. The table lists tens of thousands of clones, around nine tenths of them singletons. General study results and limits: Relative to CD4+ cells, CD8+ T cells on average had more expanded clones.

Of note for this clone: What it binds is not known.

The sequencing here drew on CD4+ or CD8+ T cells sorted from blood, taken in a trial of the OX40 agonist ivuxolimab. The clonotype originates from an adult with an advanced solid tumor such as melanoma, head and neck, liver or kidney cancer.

CDR3 protein: CASSLSSGLLEQYF. CDR3 nucleotide sequence: TGCGCCAGCAGCTTGTCTAGCGGGCTTCTAGAGCAGTACTTC. The V call is TRBV5-1, the J call TRBJ2-7; 8 bases agree with TRBD2. The CDR3 totals 14 residues. CDR1 is SGHRS and CDR2 is YFSETQ in the germline V gene. V shed 1 base and J 7 bases; nucleotides not matched to a gene: 7.